The source of this T cell receptor beta chain is a study of beta chain features in type 1 diabetes. Study observations and caveats: Within each of all four CD4+ subsets, Type 1 diabetes patients had TCRB CDR3s that were moderately but significantly shorter. Patients and controls would share equally any PCR tilt toward shorter templates.

The study reverse transcribed the entire isolated RNA, so it sequenced expressed TCRB transcripts. Here immunoSEQ multiplex PCR was the method, and the copy in TCRdb shows in-frame clones only, minus some. The data hold 600,000 or so clones, with roughly an eighth observed a single time. For this clone: Its antigen is undetermined.

J gave up 7 bases and V 3 bases, and 11 bases lay outside the gene matches. CDR1 MNHEY and CDR2 SVGAGI come from the germline V gene. This CDR3 contains 15 residues. Material: naive CD4+ T cells from blood. This clonotype was sampled from a man in his thirties or forties with type 1 diabetes. The V and J genes are TRBV6-5 and TRBJ1-2; TRBD1 matches 7 bases. CDR3 nucleotide sequence: TGTGCCAGCAGTTATTCCGGGACAGCCTTGAGTGGCTACACCTTC. Translated: CASSYSGTALSGYTF.